This TCR beta chain was observed in a study of blood T cell repertoires in COVID-19. As for the study in general: Spain, Italy and the United States supplied samples that represented acute and convalescent COVID-19. PBMCs, B-cell-depleted T cells, or T cells provided the cDNA or gDNA that made up the material.

The CDR3 runs 20 residues. The J segment lost 13 bases and the V segment lost 3 bases, leaving 29 bases of the junction unmatched. CDR1 is DFQATT, CDR2 SNEGSKA, per germline (reference sequence). Those enrolled in Seattle joined during active infection and were followed longitudinally afterward. Original data processing: Amplification with reference gene primers provided the estimates of nucleated cell counts. Only in-frame clones appear in the TCRdb table, and some are missing; sequencing was by immunoSEQ multiplex PCR. V, J and clone size reflect that table, while D and trimming were determined from the DNA. The table has hundreds of thousands of clones, 90% to 95% seen once.

The specimen was peripheral blood. The chain joins TRBV20-1 to TRBJ1-4; 10 nucleotides agree with TRBD1. This clonotype was obtained from a man aged 55 to 70 with COVID-19, enrolled during active disease. CDR3: CSASLRVTGGDSDPGMGLFF. The CDR3 coding sequence is TGCAGTGCTAGTCTTCGGGTGACAGGGGGCGATTCGGACCCCGGTATGGGACTGTTTTTT.